This entry concerns a single T cell receptor (beta chain). Run at survey level, the immunoSEQ assay was version v3.0. Profiled with immunoSEQ multiplex PCR; TCRdb holds only in-frame clones, not every one. The sample has about 16,000 clones, more than 75% seen once. This specimen belongs to a study of long-term antiretroviral therapy in people with HIV. Germline CDR1 MNHEY, CDR2 SMNVEV (reference sequence). The CDR3 is 16 amino acids. V gave up 2 bases and J gave up 1 base; unmatched junction bases: 8. The sequence came from a woman between 40 and 55 years old with HIV. The material sequenced was unsorted PBMCs, taken 0.5 years after starting antiretroviral therapy. J is TRBJ2-7 and V is TRBV27, with TRBD2 matching over 7 bases. The CDR3 spells CASSLEASGGSYEQYF. As DNA, the CDR3 is TGTGCCAGCAGTTTAGAGGCTAGCGGAGGGTCCTACGAGCAGTACTTC.